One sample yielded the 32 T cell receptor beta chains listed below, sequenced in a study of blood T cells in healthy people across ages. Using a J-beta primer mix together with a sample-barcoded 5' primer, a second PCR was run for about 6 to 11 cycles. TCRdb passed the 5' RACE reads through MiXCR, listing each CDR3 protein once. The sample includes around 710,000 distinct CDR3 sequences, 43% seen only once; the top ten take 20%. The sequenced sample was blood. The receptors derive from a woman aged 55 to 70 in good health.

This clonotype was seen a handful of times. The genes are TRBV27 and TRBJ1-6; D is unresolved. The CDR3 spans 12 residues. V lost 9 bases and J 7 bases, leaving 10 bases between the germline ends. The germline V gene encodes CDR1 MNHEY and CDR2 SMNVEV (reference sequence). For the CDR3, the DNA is TGTGCCAGTAGCTTCGCAAATTCACCCCTCCACTTT. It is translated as CASSFANSPLHF.

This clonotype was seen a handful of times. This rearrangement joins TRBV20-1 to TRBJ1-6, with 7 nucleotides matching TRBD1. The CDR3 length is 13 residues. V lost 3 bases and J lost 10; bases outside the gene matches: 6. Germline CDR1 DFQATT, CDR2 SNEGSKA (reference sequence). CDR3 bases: TGCAGTGCTAGTCTCAACAGGGGATCACCCCTCCACTTT. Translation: CSASLNRGSPLHF.

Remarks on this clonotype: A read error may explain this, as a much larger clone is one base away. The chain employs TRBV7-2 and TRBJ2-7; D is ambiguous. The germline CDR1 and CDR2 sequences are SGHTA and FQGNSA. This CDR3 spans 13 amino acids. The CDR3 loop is CACSFGTSYEQYF. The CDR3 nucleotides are TGTGCCTGCAGCTTTGGTACCTCCTACGAGCAGTACTTC. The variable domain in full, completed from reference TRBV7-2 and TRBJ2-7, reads GAGVSQSPSNKVTEKGKDVELRCDPISGHTALYWYRQSLGQGLEFLIYFQGNSAPDKSGLPSDRFSAERTGGSVSTLTIQRTQQEDSAVYLCACSFGTSYEQYFGPGTRLTVT.

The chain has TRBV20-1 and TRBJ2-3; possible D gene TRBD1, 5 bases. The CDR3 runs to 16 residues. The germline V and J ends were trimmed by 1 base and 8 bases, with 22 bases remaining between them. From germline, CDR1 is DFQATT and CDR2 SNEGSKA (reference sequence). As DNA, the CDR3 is TGCAGTGCTAGAGCGTTACAGGAAGGGGCTGGAGCTACGCAGTATTTT. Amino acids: CSARALQEGAGATQYF.

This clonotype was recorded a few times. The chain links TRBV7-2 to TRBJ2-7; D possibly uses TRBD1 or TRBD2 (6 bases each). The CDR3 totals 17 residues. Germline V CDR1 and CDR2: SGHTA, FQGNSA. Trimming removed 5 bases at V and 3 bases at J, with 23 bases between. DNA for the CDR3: TGTGCCAGCAGCCCCGCCTTGGGGGGCGGGAAAAACTACGAGCAGTACTTC. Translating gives CASSPALGGGKNYEQYF.

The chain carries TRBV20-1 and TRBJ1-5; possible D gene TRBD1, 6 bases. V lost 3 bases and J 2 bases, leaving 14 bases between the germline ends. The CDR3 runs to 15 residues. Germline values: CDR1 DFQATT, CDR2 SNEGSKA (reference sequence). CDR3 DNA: TGCAGTGCTAGTGGAGCAGGGGAGGGCAATCAGCCCCAGCATTTT. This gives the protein CSASGAGEGNQPQHF.

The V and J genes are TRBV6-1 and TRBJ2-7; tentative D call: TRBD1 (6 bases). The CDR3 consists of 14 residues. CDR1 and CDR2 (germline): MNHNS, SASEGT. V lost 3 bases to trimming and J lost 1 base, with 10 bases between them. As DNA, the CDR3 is TGTGCCAGCAGTGAGCAGGGGAGTTCCTACGAGCAGTACTTC. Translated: CASSEQGSSYEQYF.

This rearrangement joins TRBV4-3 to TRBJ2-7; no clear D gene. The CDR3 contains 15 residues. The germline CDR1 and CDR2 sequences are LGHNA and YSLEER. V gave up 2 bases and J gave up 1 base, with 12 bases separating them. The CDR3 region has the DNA TGCGCCAGCAGCCAATCGACACGGCATTCCTACGAGCAGTACTTC. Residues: CASSQSTRHSYEQYF.

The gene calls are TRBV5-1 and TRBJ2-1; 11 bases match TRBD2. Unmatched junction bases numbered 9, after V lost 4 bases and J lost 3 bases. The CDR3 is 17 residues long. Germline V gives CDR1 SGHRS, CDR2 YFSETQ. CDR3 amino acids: CASSLGRLAGNYNEQFF. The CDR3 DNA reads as TGCGCCAGCAGCCTGGGCCGACTAGCGGGAAACTACAATGAGCAGTTCTTC.

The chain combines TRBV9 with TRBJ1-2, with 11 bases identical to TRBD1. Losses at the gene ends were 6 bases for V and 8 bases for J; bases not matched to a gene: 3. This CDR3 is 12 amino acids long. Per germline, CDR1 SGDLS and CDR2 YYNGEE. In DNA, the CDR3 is TGTGCCAGCAAGGACAGGGGGCAAGGCTACACCTTC. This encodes CASKDRGQGYTF.

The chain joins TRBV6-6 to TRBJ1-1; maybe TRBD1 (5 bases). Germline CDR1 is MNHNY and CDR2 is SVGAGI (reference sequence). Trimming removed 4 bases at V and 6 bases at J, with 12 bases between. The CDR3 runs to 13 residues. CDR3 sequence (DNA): TGTGCCAGCAGTTCCCCCCAGGGCGCTGAAGCTTTCTTT. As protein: CASSSPQGAEAFF.

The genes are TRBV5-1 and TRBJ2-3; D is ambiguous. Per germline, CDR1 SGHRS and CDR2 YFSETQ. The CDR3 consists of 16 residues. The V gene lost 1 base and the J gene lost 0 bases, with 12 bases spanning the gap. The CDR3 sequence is CASSLQQRPSTDTQYF. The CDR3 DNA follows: TGCGCCAGCAGCTTGCAGCAGAGGCCTAGCACAGATACGCAGTATTTT. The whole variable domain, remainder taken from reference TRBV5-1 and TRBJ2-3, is KAGVTQTPRYLIKTRGQQVTLSCSPISGHRSVSWYQQTPGQGLQFLFEYFSETQRNKGNFPGRFSGRQFSNSRSEMNVSTLELGDSALYLCASSLQQRPSTDTQYFGPGTRLTVL.

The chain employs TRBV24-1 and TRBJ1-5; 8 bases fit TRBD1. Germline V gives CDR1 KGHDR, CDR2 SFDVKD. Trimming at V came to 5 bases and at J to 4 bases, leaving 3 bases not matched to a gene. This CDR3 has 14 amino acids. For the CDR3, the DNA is TGTGCCACCAGTGTCAGGGGGCGAAATCAGCCCCAGCATTTT. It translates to CATSVRGRNQPQHF.

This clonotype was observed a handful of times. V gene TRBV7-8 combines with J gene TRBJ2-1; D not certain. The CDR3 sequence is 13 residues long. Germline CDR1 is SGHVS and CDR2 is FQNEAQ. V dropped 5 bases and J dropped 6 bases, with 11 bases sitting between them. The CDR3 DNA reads TGTGCCAGCAGCGTAGTCCAGCCCAATGAGCAGTTCTTC. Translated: CASSVVQPNEQFF. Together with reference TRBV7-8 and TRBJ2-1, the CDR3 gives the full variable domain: GAGVSQSPRYKVAKRGQDVALRCDPISGHVSLFWYQQALGQGPEFLTYFQNEAQLDKSGLPSDRFFAERPEGSVSTLKIQRTQQEDSAVYLCASSVVQPNEQFFGPGTRLTVL.

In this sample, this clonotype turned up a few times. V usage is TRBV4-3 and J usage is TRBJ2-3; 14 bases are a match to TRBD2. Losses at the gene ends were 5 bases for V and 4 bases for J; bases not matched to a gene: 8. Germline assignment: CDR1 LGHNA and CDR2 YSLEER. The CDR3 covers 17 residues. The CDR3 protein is CASSFRTSGRIPDTQYF. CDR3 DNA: TGCGCCAGCAGCTTTCGGACTAGCGGGAGGATCCCAGATACGCAGTATTTT.

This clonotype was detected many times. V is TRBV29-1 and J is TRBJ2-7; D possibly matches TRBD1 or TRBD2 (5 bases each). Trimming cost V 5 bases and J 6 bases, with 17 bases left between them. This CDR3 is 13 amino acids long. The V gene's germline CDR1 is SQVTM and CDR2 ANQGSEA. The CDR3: CSVLRPGPPEQYF. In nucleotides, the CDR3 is TGCAGCGTTCTGCGACCGGGACCCCCCGAGCAGTACTTC.

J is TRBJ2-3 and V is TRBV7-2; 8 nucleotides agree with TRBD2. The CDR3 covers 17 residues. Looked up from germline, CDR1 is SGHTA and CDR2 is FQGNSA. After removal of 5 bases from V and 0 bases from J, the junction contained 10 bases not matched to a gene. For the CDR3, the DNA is TGTGCCAGCAGCCCGGGGGGGAGATCGACTAGCACAGATACGCAGTATTTT. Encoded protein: CASSPGGRSTSTDTQYF.

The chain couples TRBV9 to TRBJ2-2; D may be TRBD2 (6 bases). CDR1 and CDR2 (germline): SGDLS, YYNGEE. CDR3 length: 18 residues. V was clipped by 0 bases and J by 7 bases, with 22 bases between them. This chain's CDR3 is CASSVATWSGSPSGELFF. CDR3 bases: TGTGCCAGCAGCGTAGCTACCTGGTCCGGGAGCCCAAGCGGGGAGCTGTTTTTT.

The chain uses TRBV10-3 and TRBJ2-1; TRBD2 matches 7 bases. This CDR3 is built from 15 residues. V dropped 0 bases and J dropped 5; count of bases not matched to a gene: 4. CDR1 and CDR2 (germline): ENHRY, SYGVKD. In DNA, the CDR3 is TGTGCCATCAGTGAGTCAAGCGGGACCAACAATGAGCAGTTCTTC. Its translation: CAISESSGTNNEQFF.

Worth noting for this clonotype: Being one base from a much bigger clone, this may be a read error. This chain's CDR3 is CSVEELSWEQYF. CDR3 in DNA: TGCAGCGTTGAAGAATTATCCTGGGAGCAGTACTTC. The chain links TRBV29-1 to TRBJ2-5; perhaps TRBD2 as D (5 bases). The CDR3 covers 12 residues. Germline CDR1 reads SQVTM; CDR2 reads ANQGSEA. Deletions cut 0 bases from V and 11 bases from J, with 13 bases between.

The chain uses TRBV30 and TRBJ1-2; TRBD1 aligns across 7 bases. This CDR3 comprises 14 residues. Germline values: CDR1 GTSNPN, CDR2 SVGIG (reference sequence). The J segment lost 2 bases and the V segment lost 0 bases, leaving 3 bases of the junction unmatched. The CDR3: CAWSVRGGNYGYTF. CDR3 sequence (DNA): TGTGCCTGGAGTGTACGAGGGGGCAACTATGGCTACACCTTC.

The CDR3 nucleotides read TGTGCCAGCAGTGACATCTATGGCTACACCTTC. Translation: CASSDIYGYTF. The rearrangement uses TRBV28 and TRBJ1-2, with unresolved D. This CDR3 comprises 11 residues. The V and J ends lost 5 bases and 4 bases respectively, with 5 bases between them. Germline values: CDR1 MDHEN, CDR2 SYDVKM.

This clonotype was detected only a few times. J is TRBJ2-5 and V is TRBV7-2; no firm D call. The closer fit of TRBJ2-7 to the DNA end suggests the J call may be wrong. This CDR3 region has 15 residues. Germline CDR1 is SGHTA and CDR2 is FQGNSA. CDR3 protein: CASSLVPRPHYEQYF. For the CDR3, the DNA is TGTGCCAGCAGCTTAGTCCCACGACCCCACTACGAGCAGTACTTC.

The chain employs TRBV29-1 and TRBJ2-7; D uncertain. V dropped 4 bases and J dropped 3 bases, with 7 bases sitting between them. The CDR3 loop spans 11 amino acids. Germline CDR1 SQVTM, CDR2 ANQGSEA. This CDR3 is CSVVEYYEQYF. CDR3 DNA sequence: TGCAGCGTTGTCGAGTACTACGAGCAGTACTTC.

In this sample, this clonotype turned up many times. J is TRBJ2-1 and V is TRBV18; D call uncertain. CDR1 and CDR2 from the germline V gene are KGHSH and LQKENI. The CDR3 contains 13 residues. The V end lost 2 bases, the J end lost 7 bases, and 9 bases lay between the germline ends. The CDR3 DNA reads TGTGCCAGCTCACCAATGGAAGCGAATGAGCAGTTCTTC. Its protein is CASSPMEANEQFF.

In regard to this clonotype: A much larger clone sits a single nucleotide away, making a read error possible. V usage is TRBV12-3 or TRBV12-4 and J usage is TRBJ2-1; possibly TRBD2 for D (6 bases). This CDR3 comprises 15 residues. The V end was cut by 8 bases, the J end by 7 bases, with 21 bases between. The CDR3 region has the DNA TGTGCCAGCTGTCCCCCTGGGGGGTTTAGGAATGAGCAGTTCTTC. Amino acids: CASCPPGGFRNEQFF.

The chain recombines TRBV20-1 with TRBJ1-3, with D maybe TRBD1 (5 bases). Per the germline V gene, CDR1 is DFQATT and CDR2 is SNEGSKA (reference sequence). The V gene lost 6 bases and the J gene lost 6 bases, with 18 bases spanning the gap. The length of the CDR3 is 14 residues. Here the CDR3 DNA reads TGCAGTGCCTCCGACGGGGGGGAGGCAAACACCATATATTTT. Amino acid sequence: CSASDGGEANTIYF.

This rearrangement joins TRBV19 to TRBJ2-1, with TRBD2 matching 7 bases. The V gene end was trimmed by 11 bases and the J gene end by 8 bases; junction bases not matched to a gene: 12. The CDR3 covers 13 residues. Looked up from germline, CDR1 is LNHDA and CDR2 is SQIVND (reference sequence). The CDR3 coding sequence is TGTGCCGTGGGGAGGGAGGTGATGGATGAGCAGTTCTTC. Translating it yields CAVGREVMDEQFF.

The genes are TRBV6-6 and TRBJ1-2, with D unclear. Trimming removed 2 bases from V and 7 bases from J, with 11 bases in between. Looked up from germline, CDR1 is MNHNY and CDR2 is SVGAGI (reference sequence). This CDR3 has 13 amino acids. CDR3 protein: CASSYQEQGGYTF. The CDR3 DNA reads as TGTGCCAGCAGTTACCAGGAGCAAGGTGGCTACACCTTC.

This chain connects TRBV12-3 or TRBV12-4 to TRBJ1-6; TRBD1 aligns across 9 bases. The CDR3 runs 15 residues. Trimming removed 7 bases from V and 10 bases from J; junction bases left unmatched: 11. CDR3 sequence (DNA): TGTGCCAGCATTCCGGGACAGGGTAGCGGCTCACCCCTCCACTTT. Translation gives CASIPGQGSGSPLHF.

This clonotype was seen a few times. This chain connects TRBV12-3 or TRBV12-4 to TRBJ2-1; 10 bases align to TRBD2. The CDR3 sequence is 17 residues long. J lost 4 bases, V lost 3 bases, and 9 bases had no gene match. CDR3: CASSFLGLAGVYNEQFF. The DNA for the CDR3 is TGTGCCAGCAGTTTCCTGGGGCTAGCGGGGGTGTACAATGAGCAGTTCTTC.

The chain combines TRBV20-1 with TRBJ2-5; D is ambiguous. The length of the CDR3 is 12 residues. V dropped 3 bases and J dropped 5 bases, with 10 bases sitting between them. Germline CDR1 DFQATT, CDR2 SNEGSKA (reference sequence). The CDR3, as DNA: TGCAGTGCTAGCACACAACTCGAGACCCAGTACTTC. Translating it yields CSASTQLETQYF.